This TCR beta chain appears in the sequencing data of a study of cytomegalovirus exposure and HLA in healthy donors. Whole-study findings and limits: Through in vitro validation, a few CMV-associated chains were shown to be specific for CMV antigens. Some highly shared sequence variants likely arose as a pipeline artifact. The investigators catalogued some 160 TCR beta chains as cytomegalovirus-associated.

About this clone: Its antigen remains unknown.

Germline V gives CDR1 SGHVS, CDR2 FQNEAQ. This CDR3 is built from 15 residues. Deletions cut 1 base from V and 2 bases from J, with 11 bases between. The PCR contained 60 Vbeta and 13 Jbeta primers. The repertoire was sequenced with immunoSEQ multiplex PCR; TCRdb's copy has only in-frame clones and lacks some. Of some 140,000 clones listed, about four fifths are singletons. The V gene is TRBV7-8, the J gene TRBJ1-2; a possible D gene is TRBD1 (6 bases). Sequenced material: PBMCs. This sequence originates from a man between 18 and 35 years old in good health and CMV-seronegative. The CDR3 sequence is CASSLEWGRNYGYTF. For the CDR3, the DNA is TGTGCCAGCAGCTTAGAGTGGGGGCGAAACTATGGCTACACCTTC.